The 9 T cell receptor beta chains reported below all come from one sample, sequenced in a study of identical twins (dated by TCRdb to between 2015 and 2016). Libraries were built with 5' RACE. TCRdb records Illumina HiSeq 2000 as the sequencer. Starting from the raw public reads, TCRdb applied fastp trimming at Q25, assembled clones with MiXCR and retained in-frame beta chains. Each entry is one CDR3 protein sequence, shown with its most common DNA and genes. For this sample the table gives 1.5 million or so distinct CDR3 sequences, of which about 31% were detected only once. Of the sample, approximately 0.29% is held by the ten largest clones. Material: cord blood. The receptors here all came from a newborn girl in good health.

The rearrangement uses TRBV10-2 and TRBJ1-2; D is unclear. Germline V gene sequence: CDR1 WSHSY, CDR2 SAAADI. V was clipped by 8 bases and J by 7 bases, with 11 bases between them. The CDR3 runs 11 residues. The CDR3 nucleotides are TGCGCCAGCGGGGATCTCTGTGGCTACACCTTC. This gives the protein CASGDLCGYTF.

This clonotype was counted a few times. The gene calls are TRBV5-1 and TRBJ2-1, with TRBD2 matching 10 bases. Germline values: CDR1 SGHRS, CDR2 YFSETQ. V shed 0 bases, J shed 4 bases, and the junction held 16 bases outside the gene matches. The CDR3 is made up of 20 amino acids. Here the CDR3 reads CASSLAIRGVLAGLYNEQFF. The CDR3 bases are TGCGCCAGCAGCTTGGCCATAAGGGGTGTACTAGCGGGACTTTACAATGAGCAGTTCTTC.

The chain uses TRBV6-2 or TRBV6-3 and TRBJ2-1, with TRBD2 matching 15 bases. The CDR3 totals 17 residues. With V trimmed by 5 bases and J by 7 bases, 9 bases remained unmatched. Germline CDR1 and CDR2: MNHEY and SVGEGT. Here the CDR3 DNA reads TGTGCCAGCAGTCGGACTAGCGGGAGGGCCGGTTATAATGAGCAGTTCTTC. Translation gives CASSRTSGRAGYNEQFF.

The chain has TRBV5-8 and TRBJ1-2; D remains ambiguous. V lost 2 bases and J 3 bases, leaving 11 bases between the germline ends. Germline V gene data show CDR1 as SGHTS and CDR2 as YDEGEE. There are 14 residues in the CDR3. The CDR3 DNA sequence: TGTGCCAGCAGCTTAACGGACTATTACTATGGCTACACCTTC. It specifies CASSLTDYYYGYTF.

This clonotype was recorded a few times. The V call is TRBV20-1, the J call TRBJ2-1; D possibly uses TRBD1 or TRBD2 (5 bases each). Trimming left V 6 bases short and J 4 bases short, with 13 bases between. Germline loops: CDR1 DFQATT, CDR2 SNEGSKA (reference sequence). The CDR3 is 13 amino acids. DNA for the CDR3: TGCAGTGCGACCGGGACGGGATACAATGAGCAGTTCTTC. It is translated as CSATGTGYNEQFF.

This clonotype was detected only a few times. The rearrangement uses TRBV2 and TRBJ2-5; 7 nucleotides line up with TRBD1. Germline V gene data show CDR1 as SNHLY and CDR2 as FYNNEI. The CDR3 has 14 amino acids. J lost 5 bases, V lost 5 bases, and 8 bases had no gene match. The CDR3 region has the DNA TGTGCCAGCAGTTTTGAGGCAGGGGGTGAGACCCAGTACTTC. It yields the protein CASSFEAGGETQYF.

The chain couples TRBV2 to TRBJ2-1; possible D gene TRBD1, 6 bases. There are 14 residues in the CDR3. V was pared by 8 bases and J by 10 bases, with 21 bases between. CDR1 is SNHLY, CDR2 FYNNEI, per germline. CDR3 nucleotide sequence: TGTGCCAGCGCCAATTCCGGGACACACTACGAGCAGTTCTTC. This gives the protein CASANSGTHYEQFF.

This clonotype was seen repeatedly, ten times or more. The rearrangement joins TRBV29-1 to TRBJ2-3, with 7 nucleotides matching TRBD2. There are 15 residues in the CDR3. Germline V lookup: CDR1 SQVTM, CDR2 ANQGSEA. J gave up 0 bases and V 5 bases, and 8 bases lay outside the gene matches. The CDR3 spells CSVWLAAKSTDTQYF. For the CDR3, the DNA is TGCAGCGTTTGGCTAGCGGCTAAAAGCACAGATACGCAGTATTTT.

This clonotype was seen more than once but under ten times. This chain joins TRBV3-1 and TRBJ2-7, with TRBD1 matching 9 bases. V was pared by 2 bases and J by 5 bases, with 7 bases of the junction left unmatched. CDR1 and CDR2 from the germline V gene are LGHDT and YNNKEL (reference sequence). The CDR3 totals 15 residues. This CDR3 reads CASSQWGQGINEQYF. The CDR3 nucleotides are TGTGCCAGCAGCCAATGGGGACAGGGCATCAACGAGCAGTACTTC.